The clone carrying this T cell receptor beta chain was recorded a few times. Its antigen is unidentified. This sample was included in a study of regulatory T cells in long-lasting Graves disease. Study as a whole: To qualify as persistent, Graves' disease required over 5 years of antithyroid drugs with positive TSH receptor antibodies.

As for time point: persistent/refractory GD, antithyroid drugs over 5 years with positive TRAb. Preparation of the TCR library used RNA extracted from PBMCs. It was an endocrinology department in Xi'an, China, that provided the patients. Both iRepertoire HTBI primers and Arm-PCR of CDR3 regions were used to build the TCR beta libraries. MiXCR, run by TCRdb on the multiplex PCR reads, gives a single entry per CDR3 protein. The sample has around 460,000 distinct CDR3 sequences; 20% to 25% are singletons. CDR1 MNHEY and CDR2 SVGEGT come from the germline V gene. CDR3 length: 13 residues. V gave up 2 bases and J gave up 7 bases, with 9 bases separating them. Study-level results: Persistent Graves' patients showed a TCR diversity that was lower than that of newly diagnosed ones. When disease was persistent, TRBV28, TRBJ1-2 and TRBJ2-5 were the favored segments.

This TCR derives from a female donor with Graves disease. This chain uses TRBV6-2 or TRBV6-3 with TRBJ1-5; D is uncertain. The sample here was peripheral blood mononuclear cells (PBMCs), taken when the disease was refractory, from a patient treated with antithyroid drugs. The CDR3 nucleotides read TGTGCCAGCAGTTACAGGGCGGCACAGCCCCAGCATTTT. Translation gives CASSYRAAQPQHF.